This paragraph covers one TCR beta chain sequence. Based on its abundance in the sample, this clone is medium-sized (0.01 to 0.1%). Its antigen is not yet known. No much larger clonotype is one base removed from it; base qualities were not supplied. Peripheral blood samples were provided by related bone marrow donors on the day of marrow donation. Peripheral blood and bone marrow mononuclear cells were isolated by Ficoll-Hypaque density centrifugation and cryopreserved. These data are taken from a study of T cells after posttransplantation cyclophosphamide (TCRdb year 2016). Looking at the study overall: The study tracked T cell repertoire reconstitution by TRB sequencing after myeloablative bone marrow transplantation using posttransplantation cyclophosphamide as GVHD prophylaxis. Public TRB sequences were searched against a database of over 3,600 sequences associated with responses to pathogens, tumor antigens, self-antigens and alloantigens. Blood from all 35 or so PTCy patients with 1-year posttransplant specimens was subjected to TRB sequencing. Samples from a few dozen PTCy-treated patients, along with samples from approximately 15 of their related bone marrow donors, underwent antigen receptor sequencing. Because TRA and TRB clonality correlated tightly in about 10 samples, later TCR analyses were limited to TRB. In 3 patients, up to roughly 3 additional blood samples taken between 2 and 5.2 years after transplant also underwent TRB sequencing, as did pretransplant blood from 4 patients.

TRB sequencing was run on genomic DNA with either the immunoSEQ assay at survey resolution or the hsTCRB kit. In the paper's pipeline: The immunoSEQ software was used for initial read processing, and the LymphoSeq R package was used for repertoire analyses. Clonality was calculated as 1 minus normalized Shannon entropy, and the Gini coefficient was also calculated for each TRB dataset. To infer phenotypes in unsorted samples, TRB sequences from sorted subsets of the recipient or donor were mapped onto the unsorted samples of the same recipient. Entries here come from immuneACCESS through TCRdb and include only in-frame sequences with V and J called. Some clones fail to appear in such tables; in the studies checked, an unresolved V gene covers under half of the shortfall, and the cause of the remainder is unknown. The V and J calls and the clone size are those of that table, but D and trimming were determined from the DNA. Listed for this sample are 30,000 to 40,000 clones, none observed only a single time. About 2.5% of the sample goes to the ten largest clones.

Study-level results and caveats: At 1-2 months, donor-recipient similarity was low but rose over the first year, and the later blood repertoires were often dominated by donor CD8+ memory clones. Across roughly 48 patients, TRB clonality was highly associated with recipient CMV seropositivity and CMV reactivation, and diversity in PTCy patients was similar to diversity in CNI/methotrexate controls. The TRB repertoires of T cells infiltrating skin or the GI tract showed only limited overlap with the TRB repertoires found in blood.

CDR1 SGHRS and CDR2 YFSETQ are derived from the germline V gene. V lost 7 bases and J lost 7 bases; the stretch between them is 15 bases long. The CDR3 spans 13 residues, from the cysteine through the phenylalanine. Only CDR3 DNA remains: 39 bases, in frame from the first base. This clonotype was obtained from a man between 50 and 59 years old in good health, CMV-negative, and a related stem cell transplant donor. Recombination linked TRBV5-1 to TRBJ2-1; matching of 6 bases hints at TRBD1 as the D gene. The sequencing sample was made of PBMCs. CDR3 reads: CASSRTTGNEQFF. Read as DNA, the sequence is TGCGCCAGCTCAAGAACCACAGGGAATGAGCAGTTCTTC.